These 15 T cell receptor beta chains share one sample of origin, sequenced in a study of cytomegalovirus exposure and HLA in healthy donors. Sequencing was performed with immunoSEQ multiplex PCR; in TCRdb, only in-frame clones are kept and a portion is missing. The table shows 100,000 to 150,000 clones, with 80% to 90% occurring only once. Sequenced sample: PBMCs. These receptors were collected from a woman aged 18 to 35 in good health and CMV-seronegative.

The DNA of the CDR3 is TGTGCCAGCAGCTTGGGAGGGAGAGAGACCCAGTACTTC. Protein sequence: CASSLGGRETQYF. J is TRBJ2-5 and V is TRBV11-3; 7 bases align to TRBD2. With V trimmed by 3 bases and J by 4 bases, 2 bases remained unmatched. Germline V gene data show CDR1 as SGHNT and CDR2 as YENEEA. The CDR3 sequence is 13 residues long.

The V call is TRBV7-9, the J call TRBJ1-1; D perhaps matches TRBD1 (6 bases). Germline V CDR1 and CDR2: SEHNR, FQNEAQ (reference sequence). The CDR3 covers 13 residues. Trimming took 2 bases from V and 3 from J, leaving 7 bases between them. The CDR3: CASSLTGYTEAFF. CDR3 in DNA: TGTGCCAGCAGCTTAACAGGGTACACTGAAGCTTTCTTT. Using reference TRBV7-9 and TRBJ1-1 for the parts outside the CDR3, the full variable domain is DTGVSQNPRHKITKRGQNVTFRCDPISEHNRLYWYRQTLGQGPEFLTYFQNEAQLEKSRLLSDRFSAERPKGSFSTLEIQRTEQGDSAMYLCASSLTGYTEAFFGQGTRLTVV.

The rearrangement links TRBV4-1 to TRBJ2-7, with D tentatively TRBD1 (6 bases). The germline CDR1 and CDR2 sequences are MGHRA and YSYEKL. V lost 1 base to trimming and J lost 4 bases, with 17 bases between them. The CDR3 totals 16 residues. In DNA form, the CDR3 reads TGCGCCAGCAGCCAAGTTACAGGGCGTTCCCGGTACGAGCAGTACTTC. It translates to CASSQVTGRSRYEQYF.

The V and J genes are TRBV5-1 and TRBJ1-1; a weak D match, TRBD1 (5 bases). There are 15 residues in the CDR3. The V gene lost 4 bases and the J gene lost 5 bases, with 18 bases spanning the gap. Germline V gene sequence: CDR1 SGHRS, CDR2 YFSETQ. In nucleotides, the CDR3 is TGCGCCAGCAGCCCCCTGGGGGGTATGTTAACTGAAGCTTTCTTT. Translated: CASSPLGGMLTEAFF.

J is TRBJ1-1 and V is TRBV18, with 8 bases matching TRBD1. The CDR3 contains 18 residues. In germline, CDR1 is KGHSH, CDR2 LQKENI. Trimming at V came to 4 bases and at J to 4 bases, leaving 17 bases not matched to a gene. CDR3 bases: TGTGCCAGCTCACTACGGGATCTGGGGACAGGTTGGATCACTGAAGCTTTCTTT. This encodes CASSLRDLGTGWITEAFF.

This chain joins TRBV7-8 and TRBJ2-1, with TRBD1 as a possible D gene (5 bases). The CDR3 length is 15 residues. The germline gives CDR1 SGHVS, CDR2 FQNEAQ. The germline V and J ends were trimmed by 5 bases and 2 bases, with 13 bases remaining between them. The chain's CDR3 is CASSLDRPTYNEQFF. The CDR3 DNA reads TGTGCCAGCAGCCTCGACAGACCTACCTACAATGAGCAGTTCTTC.

The chain carries TRBV19 and TRBJ2-2; D perhaps matches TRBD1 (6 bases). V lost 7 bases, J lost 6 bases, and 15 bases lay in between. CDR1 is LNHDA and CDR2 is SQIVND in the germline V gene (reference sequence). The CDR3 is made up of 14 amino acids. CDR3 protein: CASTPTGPAGELFF. CDR3 nucleotide sequence: TGTGCCAGTACCCCCACAGGGCCCGCCGGGGAGCTGTTTTTT.

The chain carries TRBV19 and TRBJ1-2; D unresolved. The CDR3 loop spans 13 amino acids. V dropped 4 bases and J dropped 6 bases, with 12 bases sitting between them. From germline, CDR1 is LNHDA and CDR2 SQIVND (reference sequence). CDR3 loop: CASSKVFGDGYTF. The CDR3 DNA reads TGTGCCAGTAGTAAGGTTTTCGGGGATGGCTACACCTTC.

V gene TRBV5-8 combines with J gene TRBJ2-7, with 10 bases aligning to TRBD1. V shed 4 bases and J 3 bases; nucleotides not matched to a gene: 7. The CDR3 totals 15 residues. The germline V gene encodes CDR1 SGHTS and CDR2 YDEGEE. CDR3 sequence: CASSLEGTGVYEQYF. DNA for the CDR3: TGTGCCAGCAGCCTCGAGGGGACAGGGGTCTACGAGCAGTACTTC.

The chain combines TRBV6-5 with TRBJ1-1; 7 bases are a match to TRBD1. With 2 bases clipped from V and 1 base from J, the junction kept 4 bases outside the gene matches. Germline V gives CDR1 MNHEY, CDR2 SVGAGI. This CDR3 has 15 residues. CDR3 protein: CASSYRTGGNTEAFF. The CDR3 region has the DNA TGTGCCAGCAGTTACCGGACAGGAGGGAACACTGAAGCTTTCTTT.

J is TRBJ2-3 and V is TRBV4-1; possible D gene TRBD1, 6 bases. Germline CDR1 is MGHRA and CDR2 is YSYEKL. This CDR3 contains 17 residues. V shed 1 base and J shed 2 bases, with 16 bases lying between them. CDR3 loop: CASSQGSGTFYTDTQYF. CDR3 DNA sequence: TGCGCCAGCAGCCAAGGGTCCGGGACATTCTACACAGATACGCAGTATTTT.

V and J are TRBV10-3 and TRBJ2-1; 7 positions agree with TRBD2. CDR1 is ENHRY, CDR2 SYGVKD, per germline. This CDR3 comprises 16 residues. J lost 3 bases, V lost 4 bases, and 9 bases had no gene match. The CDR3, as DNA: TGTGCCATCAGTGTCCGCGGGGGATCACTCTACAATGAGCAGTTCTTC. It specifies CAISVRGGSLYNEQFF.

This sequence joins TRBV5-1 and TRBJ1-6, with 7 positions matching TRBD1. Germline V gives CDR1 SGHRS, CDR2 YFSETQ. This CDR3 region has 14 residues. With V trimmed by 3 bases and J by 8 bases, 5 bases remained unmatched. The CDR3 DNA sequence: TGCGCCAGCAGCTCCACAGGGGAGTATTCACCCCTCCACTTT. The encoded protein is CASSSTGEYSPLHF.

This chain uses TRBV18 with TRBJ1-1, with 7 bases matching TRBD1. Per germline, CDR1 KGHSH and CDR2 LQKENI. Losses at the gene ends were 3 bases for V and 6 bases for J; bases not matched to a gene: 10. CDR3 length: 15 amino acids. This chain's CDR3 is CASSPRTGRWAEAFF. The DNA of the CDR3 is TGTGCCAGCTCACCTCGGACAGGTCGATGGGCTGAAGCTTTCTTT.

This chain links TRBV7-8 with TRBJ1-2; D gene uncertain. CDR1 is SGHVS and CDR2 is FQNEAQ in the germline V gene. The CDR3 is made up of 14 amino acids. The ends were cut back, 1 base at V and 6 bases at J, with 12 bases in the middle. The CDR3 here is CASSLVGWGDGYTF. In DNA form, the CDR3 reads TGTGCCAGCAGCTTAGTGGGCTGGGGAGATGGCTACACCTTC.